The TCR beta chain under discussion was sequenced for a study of radiation and T cells in renal cell carcinoma. Turning to the study itself: Nephrectomy followed 15 Gy stereotactic body radiation by 4 weeks. Study-level points and caveats: In blood, top tumor clones expanded by 2 weeks, shrinking by 4. Without pretreatment biopsies, baseline tumor clonotype presence was undetermined.

With 6 bases clipped from V and 5 bases from J, the junction kept 9 bases outside the gene matches. This CDR3 region has 16 residues. Per germline, CDR1 SGHVS and CDR2 FQNEAQ. Libraries were prepared by immunoSEQ multiplex PCR; TCRdb keeps only in-frame clonotypes and omits some of them. The table includes under 55,000 clones, 65% to 90% detected once. Noted time point: baseline pretreatment blood. Specified treatment: 15 Gy SBRT to primary tumor, nephrectomy 4 weeks later. After SBRT, blood was collected at 2 and 4 weeks, plus baseline. Concerning this clone: Its target is not known.

The TCR comes from a woman aged 70-85 years with renal cell carcinoma. Specimen: blood, collected from a patient whose treatment included radiotherapy and nephrectomy. The chain joins TRBV7-8 to TRBJ2-3; the match to TRBD2 covers 12 bases. The CDR3 region has the DNA TGTGCCAGCAGTTCCCGTCTAGCGGGGGGGCGAGATACGCAGTATTTT. Translation: CASSSRLAGGRDTQYF.